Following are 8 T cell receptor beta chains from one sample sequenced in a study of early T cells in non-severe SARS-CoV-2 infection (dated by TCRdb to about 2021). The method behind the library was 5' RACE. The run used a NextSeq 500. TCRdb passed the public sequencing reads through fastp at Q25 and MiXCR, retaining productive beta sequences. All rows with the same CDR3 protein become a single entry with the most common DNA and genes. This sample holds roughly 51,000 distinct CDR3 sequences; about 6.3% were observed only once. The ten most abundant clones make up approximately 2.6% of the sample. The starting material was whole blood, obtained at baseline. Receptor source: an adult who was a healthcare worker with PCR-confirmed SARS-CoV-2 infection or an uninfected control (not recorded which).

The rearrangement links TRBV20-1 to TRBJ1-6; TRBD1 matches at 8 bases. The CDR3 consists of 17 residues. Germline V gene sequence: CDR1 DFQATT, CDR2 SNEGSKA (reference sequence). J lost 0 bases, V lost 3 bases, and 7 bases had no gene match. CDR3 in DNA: TGCAGTGCTAGTATCGGACAGGGAAGCTCCTATAATTCACCCCTCCACTTT. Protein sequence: CSASIGQGSSYNSPLHF.

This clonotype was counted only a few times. The CDR3 DNA reads TGTGCCAGCAGTGAGTTTGAGAATTCACCCCTCCACTTT. Residues: CASSEFENSPLHF. The chain employs TRBV2 and TRBJ1-6; D ambiguous. From germline, CDR1 is SNHLY and CDR2 FYNNEI. The CDR3 sequence is 13 residues long. V gave up 3 bases and J gave up 7 bases, with 7 bases separating them.

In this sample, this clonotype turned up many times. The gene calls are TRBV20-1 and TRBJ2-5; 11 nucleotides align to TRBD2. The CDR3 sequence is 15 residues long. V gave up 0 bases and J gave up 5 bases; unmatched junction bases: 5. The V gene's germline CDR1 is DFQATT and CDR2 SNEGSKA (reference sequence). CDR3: CSARDLSGGVETQYF. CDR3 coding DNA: TGCAGTGCTAGAGATCTTAGCGGGGGGGTTGAGACCCAGTACTTC.

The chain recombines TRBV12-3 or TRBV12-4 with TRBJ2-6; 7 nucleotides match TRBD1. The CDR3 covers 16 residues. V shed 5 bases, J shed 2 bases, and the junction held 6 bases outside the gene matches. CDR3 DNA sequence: TGTGCCAGCAGTCGGCGGACAGGAGCTGGGGCCAACGTCCTGACTTTC. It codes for CASSRRTGAGANVLTF.

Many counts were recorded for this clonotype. The CDR3 reads CSARGVGQPQFEQFF. Here the CDR3 DNA reads TGCAGTGCTAGAGGTGTCGGACAGCCTCAGTTTGAGCAGTTCTTC. The chain employs TRBV20-1 and TRBJ2-1; maybe TRBD1 (6 bases). Per germline, CDR1 DFQATT and CDR2 SNEGSKA (reference sequence). The CDR3 totals 15 residues. The V gene lost 1 base and the J gene lost 9 bases, with 19 bases spanning the gap.

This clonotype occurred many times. CDR3: CASSAPGKNEKLFF. The CDR3 DNA reads TGTGCCAGCAGTGCCCCCGGGAAGAATGAAAAACTGTTTTTT. The V gene is TRBV28, the J gene TRBJ1-4; D unresolved. Germline CDR1 MDHEN, CDR2 SYDVKM. There are 14 residues in the CDR3. V was cut by 5 bases and J by 5 bases, with 12 bases left in between.

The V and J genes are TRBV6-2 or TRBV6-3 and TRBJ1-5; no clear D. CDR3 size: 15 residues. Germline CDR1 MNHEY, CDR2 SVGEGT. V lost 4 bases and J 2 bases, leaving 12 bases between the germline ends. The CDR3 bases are TGTGCCAGCAGTTCGACCTCCCGGGGCAATCAGCCCCAGCATTTT. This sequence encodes CASSSTSRGNQPQHF.

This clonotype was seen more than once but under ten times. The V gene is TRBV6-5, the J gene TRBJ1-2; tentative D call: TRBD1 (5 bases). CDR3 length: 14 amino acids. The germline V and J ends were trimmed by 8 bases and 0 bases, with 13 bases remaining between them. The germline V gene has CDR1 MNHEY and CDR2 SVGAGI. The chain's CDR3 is CASGRGAANYGYTF. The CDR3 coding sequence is TGTGCCAGCGGAAGGGGTGCTGCTAACTATGGCTACACCTTC.